Shown below are 17 T cell receptor beta chains from a single sample sequenced in a study of human T cells and chemical hapten exposure. Time point of the sample: pre-sensitization, week 0. Documented treatment: therapeutic diphenylcyclopropenone sensitization with weekly scalp DPC. From whole blood left unfractionated, total RNA was extracted. TCRdb reanalysed the RACE reads using MiXCR and keeps one entry per CDR3 protein. The table shows tens of thousands of distinct CDR3 sequences, with about a tenth occurring only once. This specimen was whole blood, taken in connection with sensitization to the hapten diphenylcyclopropenone (DPC). The receptors originated from a man in his fifties with alopecia areata. Some clones in this sample may be carry-over from other donors' samples.

Turning to this clonotype: This clone may be a read error of a much larger clone one base away. This chain uses TRBV10-1 with TRBJ2-2; maybe TRBD2 (6 bases). Trimming removed 10 bases from V and 4 bases from J, with 13 bases in between. The CDR3 covers 13 residues. Germline V gene data show CDR1 as WNHNN and CDR2 as SYGVQD (reference sequence). For the CDR3, the DNA is TGCGCCAATTCCGGGAGCATCACCGGGGAGCTGTTTTTT. This gives the protein CANSGSITGELFF.

Of note for this clonotype: A much larger clonotype is one base distant, so this may be a read error. This chain joins TRBV28 and TRBJ1-4, with a possible D match to TRBD1 (6 bases). The CDR3 length is 14 residues. The germline V gene has CDR1 MDHEN and CDR2 SYDVKM. CDR3 region: CANSGRGGNEKLFF. The CDR3 region has the DNA TGTGCCAACAGTGGCAGGGGAGGTAATGAAAAACTGTTTTTT.

The V gene is TRBV2, the J gene TRBJ2-5; tentative D call: TRBD2 (5 bases). The germline CDR1 and CDR2 sequences are SNHLY and FYNNEI. V lost 8 bases to trimming and J lost 5 bases, with 9 bases between them. This CDR3 comprises 11 residues. In DNA, the CDR3 is TGTGCCAGCGGAGGTTGGGAGACCCAGTACTTC. It yields the protein CASGGWETQYF.

The rearrangement uses TRBV11-2 and TRBJ2-2, with 10 bases aligning to TRBD2. V lost 6 bases and J lost 4; bases outside the gene matches: 11. Germline V gene sequence: CDR1 SGHAT, CDR2 FQNNGV. This CDR3 contains 17 residues. The CDR3: CASRPPLAGVSTGELFF. CDR3 nucleotide sequence: TGTGCCAGCAGACCGCCTCTAGCGGGAGTCAGCACCGGGGAGCTGTTTTTT.

The chain links TRBV29-1 to TRBJ2-1; D is tentatively TRBD1 or TRBD2 (6 bases each). The CDR3 contains 16 residues. Germline V gene lookup returns CDR1 SQVTM and CDR2 ANQGSEA. Trimming stripped 3 bases from V and 6 bases from J, with 21 bases between. DNA of the CDR3: TGCAGCGTTGATCCCCGGGGGCTCACCCTAAGCAATGAGCAGTTCTTC. Protein product: CSVDPRGLTLSNEQFF.

In this sample, this clonotype turned up many times. The rearrangement joins TRBV20-1 to TRBJ2-7; D is uncertain. V was trimmed by 0 bases and J by 2 bases, leaving 14 bases between them. Germline assignment: CDR1 DFQATT and CDR2 SNEGSKA (reference sequence). The CDR3 totals 15 residues. The chain's CDR3 is CSARDGERATYEQYF. The DNA of the CDR3 is TGCAGTGCTAGAGATGGCGAAAGAGCAACCTACGAGCAGTACTTC.

There are many counts of this clonotype. The J gene is TRBJ2-7, the V gene TRBV27, with 14 bases that match TRBD2. Germline CDR1 reads MNHEY; CDR2 reads SMNVEV (reference sequence). CDR3 length: 15 residues. The J segment lost 6 bases and the V segment lost 7 bases, leaving 8 bases of the junction unmatched. The CDR3 coding sequence is TGTGCCAGCAATTTCGGGACTAGCGGGAGAGGCGAGCAGTACTTC. This gives the protein CASNFGTSGRGEQYF.

This clonotype has ten or more counts. The rearrangement uses TRBV7-9 and TRBJ1-1, with TRBD1 identical over 8 bases. With V trimmed by 5 bases and J by 4 bases, 9 bases remained unmatched. CDR1 and CDR2 from the germline V gene are SEHNR and FQNEAQ (reference sequence). There are 15 residues in the CDR3. This chain's CDR3 is CASSNTGGLGTEAFF. The CDR3 DNA follows: TGTGCCAGCAGCAATACAGGGGGTCTAGGCACTGAAGCTTTCTTT.

This clonotype was counted at least ten times. This chain connects TRBV7-2 to TRBJ2-2; D unresolved. Trimming stripped 4 bases from V and 0 bases from J, with 6 bases between. This CDR3 has 14 residues. CDR1 is SGHTA and CDR2 is FQGNSA in the germline V gene. Here the CDR3 reads CASSSTTNTGELFF. The CDR3 nucleotides read TGTGCCAGCAGCTCAACAACGAACACCGGGGAGCTGTTTTTT.

This sequence joins TRBV10-3 and TRBJ2-7; 7 bases are a match to TRBD1. The V and J ends lost 10 bases and 3 bases, in that order; junction bases with no gene match: 9. Germline CDR1 and CDR2: ENHRY and SYGVKD. The CDR3 has 13 amino acids. The CDR3 here is CASSGTVVYEQYF. CDR3 nucleotides: TGTGCCAGCTCCGGGACAGTAGTCTACGAGCAGTACTTC.

This clonotype showed up many times. The CDR3 coding sequence is TGTGCCAGCAGTTTGCTGGACACAGAGAACACTGAAGCTTTCTTT. Encoded protein: CASSLLDTENTEAFF. V usage is TRBV28 and J usage is TRBJ1-1; D is perhaps TRBD1 (5 bases). Trimming shortened V by 3 bases and J by 1 base, and 12 bases separated the two germline ends. CDR1 is MDHEN, CDR2 SYDVKM, per germline. This CDR3 has 15 residues. The whole variable domain, filled in from reference TRBV28 and TRBJ1-1, reads DVKVTQSSRYLVKRTGEKVFLECVQDMDHENMFWYRQDPGLGLRLIYFSYDVKMKEKGDIPEGYSVSREKKERFSLILESASTNQTSMYLCASSLLDTENTEAFFGQGTRLTVV.

This clonotype was picked up many times. This chain links TRBV4-1 with TRBJ1-1, with 9 nucleotides matching TRBD1. With V trimmed by 2 bases and J by 5 bases, 6 bases remained unmatched. Germline CDR1 reads MGHRA; CDR2 reads YSYEKL. This CDR3 contains 15 residues. The CDR3 reads CASSQPTGGLTEAFF. DNA of the CDR3: TGCGCCAGCAGCCAACCGACAGGGGGGTTAACTGAAGCTTTCTTT.

There are many counts of this clonotype. The genes are TRBV4-1 and TRBJ2-7; 7 nucleotides align to TRBD2. This CDR3 comprises 15 residues. Germline CDR1 and CDR2: MGHRA and YSYEKL. Trimming at V came to 4 bases and at J to 1 base, leaving 7 bases not matched to a gene. The CDR3 coding sequence is TGCGCCAGCAGCCGCGGGGCGGGAGCGTCCTACGAGCAGTACTTC. It encodes CASSRGAGASYEQYF.

The sample holds many counts of this clonotype. The CDR3 loop reads CASSFGPGNDEQYF. In DNA form, the CDR3 reads TGTGCCAGCAGCTTCGGCCCAGGGAATGACGAGCAGTACTTC. The chain links TRBV7-9 to TRBJ2-7, with D possibly matching TRBD1 (5 bases). Germline CDR1 reads SEHNR; CDR2 reads FQNEAQ (reference sequence). The CDR3 is 14 amino acids. Trimming pared 3 bases from V and 5 bases from J, leaving 14 bases between.

The rearrangement uses TRBV11-3 and TRBJ2-1, with TRBD1 as a possible D gene (6 bases). The length of the CDR3 is 12 residues. Germline V CDR1 and CDR2: SGHNT, YENEEA. Trimming removed 0 bases from V and 10 bases from J, with 7 bases in between. The CDR3 is CASSLEGHEQFF. CDR3 nucleotides: TGTGCCAGCAGCTTAGAGGGACACGAGCAGTTCTTC.

A few counts support this clonotype. The rearrangement uses TRBV28 and TRBJ2-7, with unresolved D. The germline V gene has CDR1 MDHEN and CDR2 SYDVKM. CDR3 length: 11 residues. V lost 5 bases and J lost 2, with 4 bases in between. CDR3 sequence: CASSAPYEQYF. For the CDR3, the DNA is TGTGCCAGCAGTGCCCCCTACGAGCAGTACTTC.

This sequence joins TRBV11-2 and TRBJ2-2; D gene uncertain. The CDR3 sequence is 13 residues long. The V gene's germline CDR1 is SGHAT and CDR2 FQNNGV. The V gene lost 5 bases and the J gene lost 9 bases, with 13 bases spanning the gap. This chain's CDR3 is CASSSPTHRELFF. The CDR3, as DNA: TGTGCCAGCAGCAGCCCCACCCACCGGGAGCTGTTTTTT.